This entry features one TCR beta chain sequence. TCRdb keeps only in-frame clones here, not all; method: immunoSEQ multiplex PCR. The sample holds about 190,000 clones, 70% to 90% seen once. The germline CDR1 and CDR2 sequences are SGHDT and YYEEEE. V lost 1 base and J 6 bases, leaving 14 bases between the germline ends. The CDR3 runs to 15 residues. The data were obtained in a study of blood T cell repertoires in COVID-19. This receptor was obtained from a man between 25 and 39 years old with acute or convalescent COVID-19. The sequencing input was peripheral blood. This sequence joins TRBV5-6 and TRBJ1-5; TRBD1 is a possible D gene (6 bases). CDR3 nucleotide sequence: TGTGCCAGCAGCTTGATGTCAGGGGTTAGTCAGCCCCAGCATTTT. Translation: CASSLMSGVSQPQHF.